This TCR beta chain was obtained from a study of shared clonotypes between healthy human individuals (dated by TCRdb to 2018 to 2020). The study in broad terms: The cohort included a few men and two women between 18 and 49 years of age. For each donor, CD4 naive and CD4 memory were each run on three plates, CD8 naive on two plates, and CD8 memory on one plate. Blood TCR repertoires of 5 or 6 healthy adults were deeply sequenced to estimate repertoire size and the extent of clonotype sharing between individuals. To increase sequencing depth and limit assay-specific biases, different laboratories used diverse techniques to prepare libraries and sequence TCR repertoires. Each donor's leukapheresis produced roughly between about 0.8 and 8.9 billion PBMCs.

As regards this clone: Its antigen is currently not known. No per-base quality is available; no much larger clone lies one base away.

Using the deep immunoSEQ assay, multiplex PCR amplified TCR CDR3 regions from genomic DNA. Extracted genomic DNA from each cell subset was spread evenly across all wells of several immunoSEQ 96-well plates, with each plate serving as a replicate. Each replicate PCR for sorted subsets received about 200 ng genomic DNA, equal to about 29,000 T cell genomes. The purified libraries were quantified using a Qubit 3.0 fluorometer, sized with a Bioanalyzer 2100, and then quantified again using the KAPA Library Quantification kit. A separate single-read 150-cycle Illumina NextSeq 550 flow cell was used to sequence each immunoSEQ 96-well plate. As for the original processing: Because the immunoSEQ output included only junctional sequences and no quality scores, the filtering could not be the same as the filtering used for full-length reads. Sequences were annotated with PyIR, a Python wrapper for IgBLAST v1.9, using IMGT germline references to assign V/J genes and CDR3. Reads were removed for weak V/J assignments (E-value above 1e-6), missing CDR3, stop codons, out-of-frame junctions, or ambiguous translated residues. A V3J clonotype was defined by an identical inferred V gene, J gene, and CDR3 amino acid sequence. Percentage overlap between repertoires was calculated by dividing the number of shared unique clonotypes by the size of the smaller repertoire. Richness of each repertoire was evaluated using RTK rarefaction, the Chao1 estimator, and Recon v2.1 estimates of unobserved clonotypes. Generation probabilities were computed with OLGA for all TCRbeta clonotypes obtained by the gDNA method from several donors. TCRdb mirrors the immuneACCESS table, restricted to in-frame sequences. Some clones are absent from its copies; in checked studies, under half trace to an unresolved V gene, and the reason for the others is unknown. Clone size and the V and J calls come from that table; the DNA yielded D and trimming. This sample is represented by roughly 720,000 clones; 90% of them were singletons. 30% to 40% of the sample comes from the top ten.

Healthy HIV-negative adults with no recently reported acute infections or vaccinations were included as donors. Every donor was a Caucasian adult residing in Nashville, Tennessee, USA. CD8 memory samples consisted of magnetically selected CD45RO+ cells combined with CCR7-negative CD45RA+ effector memory (TemRA) cells. Blood was collected by leukapheresis, and PBMCs were isolated by Ficoll-Histopaque density gradient centrifugation and then cryopreserved in liquid nitrogen vapor phase. Analytical flow cytometry was used to check the purity and quantity of every magnetically sorted T cell population. Genomic DNA was isolated from each sorted fraction and quantified by UV absorbance on a Nanodrop 2000c. V sheds 8 bases and J sheds 9 bases, leaving 23 bases between their ends. The CDR3 numbers 15 residues from cysteine through phenylalanine. Only the CDR3 portion is preserved as DNA: 45 bases, with reading frame beginning at the first base. CDR1 and CDR2, looked up from the germline V gene, are MNHNS and SASEGT.

General findings and caveats noted by the study authors: Roughly 5% of naive CD4, 3.5% of naive CD8, approximately 2% of memory CD4, and around 0.4% of memory CD8 clonotypes were shared across several donors. The small number of donors limited the genetic and exposure-history diversity represented. Higher generation probabilities were observed for clonotypes shared by all four sorted-subset donors than for non-shared clonotypes. Sampling was restricted to blood, and TCR repertoires in tissue are likely to differ from TCR repertoires in blood. Naive subsets generally had larger estimated clonotype richness than memory subsets did. Incomplete sequencing was indicated by rarefaction of sorted-subset datasets, despite the large sequencing depth. Pairwise subsampling indicated that sequencing depth was expected to affect the degree of clonotype sharing among donors.

This TCR was sampled from a man between 18 and 35 years old in good health. Some clones in this sample may be carry-over from other donors' samples. The sequence is built from TRBV6-1 and TRBJ2-1; the D gene is possibly TRBD2, with 6 bases matching. Sequences were obtained from memory CD8+ T cells from PBMCs. The cell subset or site tag for this specimen amounts to: CD45RO+ cells pooled with CCR7-negative TemRA cells. Here is the DNA: TGTGCCAGCGAGCATCCGGACTATCCCCTTGGTGAGCAGTTCTTC. Its amino acids are CASEHPDYPLGEQFF.